These 16 T cell receptor beta chains share one sample of origin, sequenced in a study of CD8+ T cells in alopecia areata. RNA extraction and reverse transcription yielded cDNA as sequencing template. The method was immunoSEQ multiplex PCR; TCRdb's version includes in-frame clones alone and lacks a portion of them. The sample lists over 200,000 clones, around 62% occurring once. This specimen was CD4+ T cells sorted from blood, taken at week 0. These receptors were collected from a human donor with alopecia areata.

The CDR3 protein is CASSYSNTGGPYF. CDR3 nucleotide sequence: TGTGCCAGCAGTTACTCGAACACGGGAGGCCCCTACTTC. This chain connects TRBV6-5 to TRBJ2-5, with 7 bases aligning to TRBD2. The CDR3 runs to 13 residues. J gave up 14 bases and V 0 bases, and 9 bases lay outside the gene matches. CDR1 and CDR2 from the germline V gene are MNHEY and SVGAGI.

The chain recombines TRBV7-9 with TRBJ2-7, with D maybe TRBD1 (5 bases). The CDR3 length is 15 residues. Deletions cut 3 bases from V and 1 base from J, with 13 bases between. Germline V gene sequence: CDR1 SEHNR, CDR2 FQNEAQ (reference sequence). CDR3 bases: TGTGCCAGCAGCTTTGGGGCCGACGGGTCCTACGAGCAGTACTTC. Its translation is CASSFGADGSYEQYF.

The rearrangement uses TRBV4-1 and TRBJ2-4; D is perhaps TRBD2 (6 bases). CDR3 length equals 15 residues. Germline CDR1 and CDR2: MGHRA and YSYEKL. V dropped 4 bases and J dropped 4 bases, with 14 bases sitting between them. The CDR3 DNA reads as TGCGCCAGCAGCCTTCTTGGAGGGCCAAAAAACATTCAGTACTTC. Protein product: CASSLLGGPKNIQYF.

V gene TRBV30 combines with J gene TRBJ2-4, with unresolved D. The CDR3 is made up of 17 amino acids. Trimming took off 0 bases at V and 5 bases at J, with 20 bases between the two ends. Germline CDR1 is GTSNPN and CDR2 is SVGIG (reference sequence). The DNA for the CDR3 is TGTGCCTGGAGTGTAGCCCCCGCCAGACGACAACAAAACATTCAGTACTTC. It specifies CAWSVAPARRQQNIQYF.

This sequence joins TRBV5-1 and TRBJ2-2; maybe TRBD2 (5 bases). Germline assignment: CDR1 SGHRS and CDR2 YFSETQ. The germline V and J ends were trimmed by 7 bases and 1 base, with 8 bases remaining between them. The CDR3 length is 13 residues. The CDR3 spells CASSEGNTGELFF. CDR3 in DNA: TGCGCCAGCTCAGAGGGGAACACCGGGGAGCTGTTTTTT.

The chain recombines TRBV4-2 with TRBJ1-2, with 9 bases fitting TRBD1. This CDR3 is built from 17 residues. Germline CDR1 reads LGHNA; CDR2 reads YNFKEQ. Losses at the gene ends were 0 bases for V and 7 bases for J; bases not matched to a gene: 12. In DNA form, the CDR3 reads TGTGCCAGCAGCCAAGATCTAGGGACAGGGAGTTTAGGTGGCTACACCTTC. Translated: CASSQDLGTGSLGGYTF.

This chain uses TRBV14 with TRBJ1-1; D is uncertain. V lost 0 bases, J lost 7 bases, and 12 bases lay in between. This CDR3 comprises 14 residues. The germline gives CDR1 SGHDN, CDR2 FVKESK. The CDR3 region is CASSQEIQSFEAFF. CDR3 nucleotide sequence: TGTGCCAGCAGCCAAGAGATCCAGAGTTTTGAAGCTTTCTTT.

The chain employs TRBV29-1 and TRBJ2-5, with D tentatively TRBD1 (5 bases). The CDR3 has 13 amino acids. V shed 7 bases and J shed 4 bases, with 16 bases lying between them. CDR1 is SQVTM, CDR2 ANQGSEA, per germline. CDR3 DNA sequence: TGCAGCGGGGGCCGAGGAGCAGTAGAGACCCAGTACTTC. Its protein product is CSGGRGAVETQYF.

The chain couples TRBV5-4 to TRBJ1-1; D gene uncertain. CDR3 length: 15 residues. In germline, CDR1 is SGHNT, CDR2 YYREEE (reference sequence). Trimming took 0 bases from V and 2 from J, leaving 11 bases between them. CDR3 region: CASSLAGLGNTEAFF. The CDR3 coding sequence is TGTGCCAGCAGCTTGGCCGGTTTGGGAAACACTGAAGCTTTCTTT.

V gene TRBV9 combines with J gene TRBJ1-1; the D is unclear. Germline V gene lookup returns CDR1 SGDLS and CDR2 YYNGEE. Trimming removed 0 bases from V and 1 base from J, with 4 bases in between. The CDR3 is made up of 13 amino acids. The CDR3 DNA is TGTGCCAGCAGCGTAGTGACGAACACTGAAGCTTTCTTT. This codes for CASSVVTNTEAFF.

The chain couples TRBV5-1 to TRBJ2-1; TRBD2 aligns across 8 bases. Germline V gene lookup returns CDR1 SGHRS and CDR2 YFSETQ. V trimming: 0 bases; J trimming: 7 bases; junction bases outside the gene matches: 3. This CDR3 region has 14 residues. In DNA, the CDR3 is TGCGCCAGCAGCTTGGTAGCGGGGTCGAATGAGCAGTTCTTC. Translated: CASSLVAGSNEQFF.

Comments on this clone: The sample holds other DNA sequences that translate to the same CDR3. The J gene is TRBJ1-1, the V gene TRBV30; D remains unclear. CDR1 is GTSNPN, CDR2 SVGIG, per germline (reference sequence). Trimming left V 0 bases short and J 2 bases short, with 7 bases between. This CDR3 spans 13 amino acids. In DNA, the CDR3 is TGTGCCTGGAGTGTTCGAGCAAACACTGAAGCTTTCTTT. The encoded protein is CAWSVRANTEAFF.

This chain uses TRBV5-1 with TRBJ2-1, with 8 nucleotides matching TRBD2. The CDR3 contains 15 residues. The V gene's germline CDR1 is SGHRS and CDR2 YFSETQ. The junction had 7 bases not matched to a gene; V was cut back by 0 bases and J by 8 bases. In DNA form, the CDR3 reads TGCGCCAGCAGCTTGGCTTTCCGGGAGGGCGATGAGCAGTTCTTC. It is translated as CASSLAFREGDEQFF. Variable domain in full (rest from reference TRBV5-1 and TRBJ2-1): KAGVTQTPRYLIKTRGQQVTLSCSPISGHRSVSWYQQTPGQGLQFLFEYFSETQRNKGNFPGRFSGRQFSNSRSEMNVSTLELGDSALYLCASSLAFREGDEQFFGPGTRLTVL.

V is TRBV10-3 and J is TRBJ2-2, with 8 nucleotides matching TRBD1. CDR1 is ENHRY, CDR2 SYGVKD, per germline. V dropped 10 bases and J dropped 3; count of bases not matched to a gene: 13. The CDR3 totals 16 residues. The CDR3 reads CATYPLDRADTGELFF. The CDR3 region has the DNA TGTGCCACCTACCCGTTGGACAGGGCAGACACCGGGGAGCTGTTTTTT.

The V and J genes are TRBV28 and TRBJ1-2; a possible D gene is TRBD1 (5 bases). The CDR3 covers 12 residues. V was trimmed by 6 bases and J by 4 bases, leaving 9 bases between them. Germline lookup yields CDR1 MDHEN and CDR2 SYDVKM. The CDR3 here is CASSTTAYGYTF. CDR3 nucleotides: TGTGCCAGCAGCACGACAGCCTATGGCTACACCTTC.

The chain is built from TRBV5-1 and TRBJ2-1, with TRBD1 identical over 7 bases. The germline V gene encodes CDR1 SGHRS and CDR2 YFSETQ. The CDR3 is 12 amino acids. V trimming: 5 bases; J trimming: 16 bases; junction bases outside the gene matches: 12. DNA of the CDR3: TGCGCCAGCAGTACGGGACAGAGTAGTGAATTCTTC. Amino acid sequence: CASSTGQSSEFF. The complete variable domain, with remaining parts taken from reference TRBV5-1 and TRBJ2-1, reads KAGVTQTPRYLIKTRGQQVTLSCSPISGHRSVSWYQQTPGQGLQFLFEYFSETQRNKGNFPGRFSGRQFSNSRSEMNVSTLELGDSALYLCASSTGQSSEFFGPGTRLTVL.